A selection of T cell receptor beta chains follows, all from one sample in a study of OX40 agonist ivuxolimab in advanced cancers. TCRdb keeps only in-frame clones here, not all; method: immunoSEQ multiplex PCR. Of roughly 70,000 clones listed, roughly 80% were seen once; the top ten hold approximately 5.2%. Sequences were derived from CD4+ or CD8+ T cells sorted from blood, sampled in a trial of the OX40 agonist ivuxolimab. These receptors came from an adult with an advanced solid tumor such as melanoma, head and neck, liver or kidney cancer. The CDR3 runs from the conserved cysteine through the conserved F or W. D genes are given only for firm matches. Some rows have no size entry. The others give once, few or many, or a class for an expanded clone.

v_call,j_call,d_call,clone_size,cdr3_nt,cdr3_aa
TRBV7-9,TRBJ1-1,TRBD1,.,TGTGCCAGCAGCACACAGGGGGTTACTGAAGCTTTCTTT,CASSTQGVTEAFF
TRBV7-8,TRBJ1-6,.,.,TGTGCCAGCAGCTTAGACGGGGGGGCCAATCTCCTCCACTTT,CASSLDGGANLLHF
TRBV6-1,TRBJ1-5,TRBD1,medium-sized,TGTGCCGGGGCAGGGGGCCCCTATAGCAATCAGCCCCAGCATTTT,CAGAGGPYSNQPQHF
TRBV7-8,TRBJ1-5,TRBD1,.,TGTGCCAGCAGCGGGGGGACAGGGGGCAATCAGCCCCAGCATTTT,CASSGGTGGNQPQHF
TRBV2,TRBJ1-1,.,.,TGTGCCAACCCAATCAGACGCATGAACACTGAAGCTTTCTTT,CANPIRRMNTEAFF
TRBV5-1,TRBJ1-1,TRBD1,.,TGCGCCAGCAGGCGTGGACAGGGAGAGAACACTGAAGCTTTCTTT,CASRRGQGENTEAFF
TRBV5-4,TRBJ2-7,.,many,TGTGCCAGCAGCTGGGGGAATGGGGTCGAGCAGTACTTC,CASSWGNGVEQYF
TRBV9,TRBJ1-3,.,.,TGTGCCAGCAGCGTAGGGGCCGGGGCTGACAGCTCTGGAAACACCATATATTTT,CASSVGAGADSSGNTIYF
TRBV27,TRBJ2-3,.,.,TGTGCCAGCAAAGAAGCCGGGACCACAGATACGCAGTATTTT,CASKEAGTTDTQYF
TRBV29-1,TRBJ1-2,TRBD1,.,TGCAGCGTAAGTCCGGGACAGGGGGCCTATGGCTACACCTTC,CSVSPGQGAYGYTF
TRBV30,TRBJ1-3,.,.,TGTGCCTGGAATGAGGCCGGAAACACCATATATTTT,CAWNEAGNTIYF
TRBV2,TRBJ2-1,TRBD1,.,TGTGCCAGCAGACCCGGGACAGGGGCGAACAATGAGCAGTTCTTC,CASRPGTGANNEQFF
TRBV2,TRBJ2-3,TRBD2,once,TGTGCCAGCAGTGAAGCCGGGGGGGGACTAGCGACAGATACGCAGTATTTT,CASSEAGGGLATDTQYF
TRBV6-5,TRBJ1-3,.,.,TGTGCCAGCAAACAGGGCGAAGGAAACACCATATATTTT,CASKQGEGNTIYF
TRBV7-9,TRBJ2-1,.,once,TGTGCCAGCAGCCCCTCAGGGGACTCCTACAATGAGCAGTTCTTC,CASSPSGDSYNEQFF
TRBV30,TRBJ2-7,.,.,TGTGCCTGGAGTGTCGGCAGATCCTACGAGCAGTACTTC,CAWSVGRSYEQYF
TRBV6-1,TRBJ2-1,.,once,TGTGCCAGCAATGAGCAGTTCTTC,CASNEQFF
TRBV7-2,TRBJ1-4,.,few,TGTGCCAGCAGTTACTACGGGCGCGACGGTGAAAAACTGTTTTTT,CASSYYGRDGEKLFF
TRBV11-2,TRBJ2-5,TRBD2,.,TGTGCCAGCAGCTCCGGGACTAGCGGACTCGACCAAGAGACCCAGTACTTC,CASSSGTSGLDQETQYF
TRBV27,TRBJ1-5,.,.,TGTGCCAGCAGTTTATCAGTCGCGAATCAGCCCCAGCATTTT,CASSLSVANQPQHF
TRBV6-1,TRBJ1-2,.,.,TGTGCCAGCAGTGAAGGGGTTTGGCAGAACTATGGCTACACCTTC,CASSEGVWQNYGYTF
TRBV6-1,TRBJ2-7,.,few,TGTGCCAGCAGTGATTGGGCAGTTTCCTACGAGCAGTACTTC,CASSDWAVSYEQYF
TRBV19,TRBJ2-3,.,.,TGTGCCAGTAGCAACCAGGGGCGTGATACGCAGTATTTT,CASSNQGRDTQYF
TRBV19,TRBJ1-4,.,.,TGTGCCAGTAGTATATGGGGTTGGGGAGAAAAACTGTTTTTT,CASSIWGWGEKLFF
TRBV7-8,TRBJ2-1,TRBD2,few,TGTGCCAGCAGCTTAACTTGGGACTACAGCTCCTACAATGAGCAGTTCTTC,CASSLTWDYSSYNEQFF
TRBV5-1,TRBJ2-5,.,few,TGCGCCAGCAGCTTCAATACACAAGAGACCCAGTACTTC,CASSFNTQETQYF
TRBV10-3,TRBJ1-2,.,few,TGTGCCATCGGAATCGATCGAGGGGCCGTACCAACAAAATATGGCTACACCTTC,CAIGIDRGAVPTKYGYTF
TRBV7-8,TRBJ1-1,.,few,TGTGCCAGCAGCTTCGGACAGTTGAACACTGAAGCTTTCTTT,CASSFGQLNTEAFF
TRBV6-1,TRBJ2-4,.,.,TGTGCCAGCAGTGAAGTGGCAGGGTCCAAAAACATTCAGTACTTC,CASSEVAGSKNIQYF
TRBV9,TRBJ2-2,.,.,TGTGCCAGCAGCGTAATGACATCGAACACCGGGGAGCTGTTTTTT,CASSVMTSNTGELFF
TRBV5-1,TRBJ2-7,.,.,TGCGCCAGCAGCTTCGCACTGGGCGAACTCTACGAGCAGTACTTC,CASSFALGELYEQYF
TRBV9,TRBJ2-1,.,.,TGTGCCAGCAGCGCCACCGGGACACCTTTCAATGAGCAGTTCTTC,CASSATGTPFNEQFF
TRBV14,TRBJ1-3,.,.,TGTGCCAGCAGCCCTTCAAGGTCTGGAAACACCATATATTTT,CASSPSRSGNTIYF
TRBV7-9,TRBJ2-5,.,.,TGTGCCAGCAGCCGCAGAAGTACCACAGAGACCCAGTACTTC,CASSRRSTTETQYF
TRBV7-2,TRBJ1-4,.,once,TGTGCCAGCAGCTTAGTCGCCGGGAGGGATGAAAAACTGTTTTTT,CASSLVAGRDEKLFF
TRBV6-5,TRBJ1-3,.,.,TGTGCCAGCAAGTTAACGGCTGACTCTGGAAACACCATATATTTT,CASKLTADSGNTIYF
TRBV7-2,TRBJ2-1,TRBD2,.,TGTGCCAGCAGCCCGCTAGCGGGATTTGAGCAGTTCTTC,CASSPLAGFEQFF
TRBV5-6,TRBJ1-2,.,few,TGTGCCAGCAGCTTGGCCGGGAATCAGGGCTACACCTTC,CASSLAGNQGYTF
TRBV11-3,TRBJ1-1,.,.,TGTGCCAGCAGCCGAGGGGGTAAGGCTGAAGCTTTCTTT,CASSRGGKAEAFF
TRBV2,TRBJ2-3,TRBD2,.,TGTGCCAGCAGCGCGGGGGGGTACGCAAATACGCAGTATTTT,CASSAGGYANTQYF
TRBV7-6,TRBJ2-2,.,.,TGTGCCTCGGGGGTGGGGACTAACACCGGGGAGCTGTTTTTT,CASGVGTNTGELFF
TRBV19,TRBJ2-3,.,few,TGTGCCAGTACCCGGGGGCAGGCCACAGATACGCAGTATTTT,CASTRGQATDTQYF
TRBV11-2,TRBJ1-5,.,.,TGTGCCAGCAGCCCGGACGGAGATCAGCCCCAGCATTTT,CASSPDGDQPQHF
TRBV19,TRBJ2-3,.,once,TGTGCCAGTAGTATAAGGGGGCTAGCGGCGACAGATACGCAGTATTTT,CASSIRGLAATDTQYF
TRBV19,TRBJ2-5,TRBD2,.,TGTGCCAGTAGTATAGTTGGCGGGGGGGTTCGAGAGACCCAGTACTTC,CASSIVGGGVRETQYF
TRBV5-1,TRBJ2-1,TRBD1,.,TGCGCCAGCAGTAATGGACAGGGCCCAAACAATGAGCAGTTCTTC,CASSNGQGPNNEQFF
TRBV6-5,TRBJ1-1,TRBD1,.,TGTGCCAGCAGTTCCGAGGGGGCGAACACTGAAGCTTTCTTT,CASSSEGANTEAFF
TRBV12-5,TRBJ2-7,TRBD1,.,TGTGCTAGTGCCCTTTGGGACAGCTCCTACGAGCAGTACTTC,CASALWDSSYEQYF
TRBV2,TRBJ1-2,.,.,TGTGCCAGCAGGTCGGACAGCTATGGCTACACCTTC,CASRSDSYGYTF
TRBV19,TRBJ1-3,.,once,TGTGCCAGTACCTCGATGAGCTCTGGAAACACCATATATTTT,CASTSMSSGNTIYF
TRBV10-2,TRBJ2-4,TRBD1,.,TGCGCCAGCAGCCCCGGGACAGGGACGACCAAAAACATTCAGTACTTC,CASSPGTGTTKNIQYF
TRBV11-2,TRBJ1-5,.,.,TGTGCCAGCAGCTTTGAGGGGAGGAATCAGCCCCAGCATTTT,CASSFEGRNQPQHF
TRBV6-5,TRBJ1-1,TRBD1,.,TGTGCCAGCAGAATCCAGACAGGGGGCTACACTGAAGCTTTCTTT,CASRIQTGGYTEAFF